Listed below are T cell receptor beta chains from one sample, sequenced in a study of T cells in Graves' hyperthyroidism and ophthalmopathy. TCRdb re-analysed the multiplex PCR reads in MiXCR, keeping a single row per CDR3 protein. This table holds about 420,000 distinct CDR3 sequences, less than 20% found once. Sequenced sample: blood. These receptors came from a woman between 18 and 29 years old with Graves' hyperthyroidism. The CDR3 runs from the conserved cysteine through the conserved F or W. D genes are given only for firm matches. Only some rows state a clone size, as once, few, many or a class for expanded clones.

few	TRBV24-1	.	TRBJ1-5	TGTGCCACCAGCGAATTACACCCCCAGCATTTT	CATSELHPQHF
few	TRBV6-1	.	TRBJ2-1	TGTGCCAGCACCCTTCCGGACCTGCCCAATGAGCAGTTCTTC	CASTLPDLPNEQFF
many	TRBV12-3/TRBV12-4	TRBD2	TRBJ2-7	TGTGCCAGCAGCCCTGGGACTAGCGGGACCTACGAGCAGTACTTC	CASSPGTSGTYEQYF
many	TRBV3-1	.	TRBJ2-1	TGTGCCAGCAGCCAAGGGGGGAGAGAGCAGTTCTTC	CASSQGGREQFF
many	TRBV12-5	.	TRBJ2-2	TGTGCTAGTGGTTTTCGCAGGGCCCCCGCGAACACCGGGGAGCTGTTTTTT	CASGFRRAPANTGELFF
many	TRBV10-1	.	TRBJ1-1	TGCGCCAGCAGTGAGTACAAGGGTATGAACACTGAAGCTTTCTTT	CASSEYKGMNTEAFF
many	TRBV3-1	.	TRBJ2-3	TGTGCCAGCAGCCAGGGACTTTCCACGGCAGATACGCAGTATTTT	CASSQGLSTADTQYF
many	TRBV7-7	.	TRBJ2-5	TGTGCTAGCAGCTCCCTATCGGCAGAGACCCAGTACTTC	CASSSLSAETQYF
many	TRBV11-1	TRBD1	TRBJ2-1	TGTGCCAGCAGCTTAGACAGGGGAAATGAGCAGTTCTTC	CASSLDRGNEQFF
many	TRBV18	.	TRBJ1-1	TGTGCCAGCTCACCCCTCCGAGAGAACACTGAAGCTTTCTTT	CASSPLRENTEAFF
many	TRBV9	TRBD2	TRBJ2-1	TGTGCCAGCAGCGTAGGGGGAGGGTCCGGCTCCTACAATGAGCAGTTCTTC	CASSVGGGSGSYNEQFF
few	TRBV13	.	TRBJ2-7	TGTGCCAGCAGCCGGGACGGCCGAGTTTCCTACGAGCAGTACTTC	CASSRDGRVSYEQYF
many	TRBV20-1	.	TRBJ2-1	TGCAGTCAGGAGGGAGGAGTCGGGGCTGAGCAGTTCTTC	CSQEGGVGAEQFF
many	TRBV6-2/TRBV6-3	.	TRBJ2-7	TGTGCCAGCACCGACCGGGGGCAGTCCTACGAGCAGTACTTC	CASTDRGQSYEQYF
many	TRBV11-3	.	TRBJ1-1	TGTGCCAGCAGCTTAGCGGCGGGGGGGGTCACTGAAGCTTTCTTT	CASSLAAGGVTEAFF
.	TRBV20-1	TRBD2	TRBJ2-4	TGCAGTGCTAGAGACCCAGGGACTAGCGGTTCGGACAAAAACATTCAGTACTTC	CSARDPGTSGSDKNIQYF